This T cell receptor (beta chain) comes out of a study of identical twins. TCRdb independently ran MiXCR on the 5' RACE reads; one entry per CDR3 protein. Altogether about 520,000 distinct CDR3 sequences are present, less than 25% being singletons, with the ten largest covering roughly 0.91%. This CDR3 is built from 13 residues. The germline V gene has CDR1 SQVTM and CDR2 ANQGSEA. V was trimmed by 6 bases and J by 6 bases, leaving 15 bases between them. This sample also appeared in a second study, on T cells expressing NK-cell markers.

V gene TRBV29-1 combines with J gene TRBJ2-1; a possible D gene is TRBD2 (7 bases). Sequenced sample: CD4+ T cells sorted from blood. The sequence derives from a woman between 18 and 30 years old in good health. CDR3 bases: TGCAGCGTCGACCATAGGGGGGGCAATGAGCAGTTCTTC. This codes for CSVDHRGGNEQFF.